A single sample gave rise to the 20 T cell receptor beta chains below, sequenced in a study of blood T cells in healthy people across ages. A second PCR of roughly 7 to 11 cycles used a sample-barcoded 5' primer and a J-beta primer mix. TCRdb re-called the 5' RACE reads with MiXCR, one entry per CDR3 protein. Here the sample spans 1 million or so distinct CDR3 sequences, roughly 45% being singletons. The sequenced material came from blood. Every receptor here comes from a woman in her sixties in good health.

J is TRBJ2-5 and V is TRBV10-2; possible D gene TRBD1, 6 bases. V gave up 2 bases and J gave up 7 bases, with 17 bases separating them. CDR1 and CDR2 from the germline V gene are WSHSY and SAAADI. There are 15 residues in the CDR3. The CDR3 DNA reads TGCGCCAGCAGTGAGGTCCCAGGGGCTGGGGGGACCCAGTACTTC. Its protein product is CASSEVPGAGGTQYF.

The rearrangement joins TRBV3-1 to TRBJ2-3, with 11 nucleotides matching TRBD1. The CDR3 totals 15 residues. Unmatched junction bases numbered 4, after V lost 3 bases and J lost 5 bases. Germline CDR1 and CDR2: LGHDT and YNNKEL (reference sequence). The CDR3 coding sequence is TGTGCCAGCAGCCACGGACAGGGGGCGATAGATACGCAGTATTTT. This gives the protein CASSHGQGAIDTQYF.

Worth noting for this clonotype: A much larger clone differs by one base, so this may be a read error. This chain joins TRBV7-2 and TRBJ2-5; D gene uncertain. The tail of the sequence fits TRBJ2-7 better, so the J call may be wrong. The CDR3 covers 13 residues. CDR1 is SGHTA and CDR2 is FQGNSA in the germline V gene. CDR3 sequence reads: CASSASPRCEQYF. The DNA for the CDR3 is TGTGCCAGCAGCGCAAGCCCTCGGTGCGAGCAGTACTTC.

The chain couples TRBV20-1 to TRBJ2-7; 12 bases fit TRBD2. This CDR3 is 15 amino acids long. The junction had 6 bases not matched to a gene; V was cut back by 3 bases and J by 3 bases. The germline CDR1 and CDR2 sequences are DFQATT and SNEGSKA (reference sequence). The CDR3 sequence: CSASLGLAGNYEQYF. CDR3 nucleotides: TGCAGTGCTAGTTTGGGACTAGCGGGCAACTACGAGCAGTACTTC.

The rearrangement links TRBV9 to TRBJ1-1, with TRBD1 as a possible D gene (5 bases). There are 13 residues in the CDR3. Trimming removed 2 bases at V and 7 bases at J, with 12 bases between. In germline, CDR1 is SGDLS, CDR2 YYNGEE. CDR3 sequence (DNA): TGTGCCAGCAGCGTGGGGCCATTTAATGAAGCTTTCTTT. Translation gives CASSVGPFNEAFF.

V gene TRBV27 combines with J gene TRBJ2-5; possibly TRBD2 for D (6 bases). V lost 1 base and J lost 11, with 20 bases in between. The CDR3 consists of 15 residues. Looked up from germline, CDR1 is MNHEY and CDR2 is SMNVEV (reference sequence). The CDR3 nucleotides are TGTGCCAGCAGTTTATTGGGGGGAGTTGACAATGAGCAGTACTTC. Its translation: CASSLLGGVDNEQYF.

The V gene is TRBV6-1, the J gene TRBJ1-1, with D possibly being TRBD1 (6 bases). CDR1 is MNHNS and CDR2 is SASEGT in the germline V gene. Trimming removed 2 bases at V and 7 bases at J, with 17 bases between. CDR3 length equals 15 residues. Written as DNA, the CDR3 is TGTGCCAGCAGTGAATACAGGGCCAACCGATTTGAAGCTTTCTTT. This translates into CASSEYRANRFEAFF.

This clonotype has only a few counts. The V call is TRBV20-1, the J call TRBJ2-7; 13 nucleotides align to TRBD2. V lost 6 bases and J lost 1; bases outside the gene matches: 6. Germline loops: CDR1 DFQATT, CDR2 SNEGSKA (reference sequence). This CDR3 region has 15 residues. CDR3 loop: CSASGLAGVSYEQYF. The CDR3 DNA reads as TGCAGTGCCTCAGGACTAGCGGGAGTGTCCTACGAGCAGTACTTC.

This clonotype was counted between two and nine times. The chain has TRBV29-1 and TRBJ2-7; D is possibly TRBD1 (6 bases). Germline CDR1 reads SQVTM; CDR2 reads ANQGSEA. CDR3 length: 12 amino acids. Trimming stripped 6 bases from V and 4 bases from J, with 13 bases between. The CDR3 reads CSVTGQIYEQYF. In DNA form, the CDR3 reads TGCAGCGTAACCGGACAGATTTACGAGCAGTACTTC.

Ten or more counts support this clonotype. V gene TRBV27 combines with J gene TRBJ2-7, with D possibly called TRBD1 or TRBD2 (6 bases each). CDR3 length: 14 amino acids. The V and J ends lost 2 bases and 8 bases respectively, with 16 bases between them. Germline lookup yields CDR1 MNHEY and CDR2 SMNVEV (reference sequence). The CDR3 is CASSLEPQGRKQYF. The DNA for the CDR3 is TGTGCCAGCAGTTTAGAGCCCCAGGGGAGGAAGCAGTACTTC.

The chain combines TRBV18 with TRBJ2-7; D is unresolved. The V end was cut by 4 bases, the J end by 4 bases, with 14 bases between. Germline loops: CDR1 KGHSH, CDR2 LQKENI. This CDR3 region has 14 residues. CDR3 sequence (DNA): TGTGCCAGCTCACAAAAATCCGGCGGTTACGAGCAGTACTTC. Amino acid sequence: CASSQKSGGYEQYF.

With respect to this clonotype: This may arise from a read error, as a much more abundant clone is one base away. The J gene is TRBJ2-6, the V gene TRBV27; the D gene is possibly TRBD1 (5 bases). Germline V gene data show CDR1 as MNHEY and CDR2 as SMNVEV (reference sequence). The CDR3 length is 15 residues. The CDR3 coding sequence is TGTGCCAGCAGTTTATTGGGCTCTGGGGCCACCGTCCTGACTTTC. It codes for CASSLLGSGATVLTF.

This chain joins TRBV3-1 and TRBJ2-5; D is possibly TRBD1 or TRBD2 (6 bases each). The J call is doubtful: the DNA matches TRBJ2-7 better. CDR3 length: 13 residues. Germline-derived CDR1 and CDR2 are LGHDT and YNNKEL (reference sequence). The CDR3 DNA sequence: TGTGCCAGCAGCGTTAAGGAGGGGGGCGAGCAGTACTTC. Translation: CASSVKEGGEQYF.

This clonotype has at least ten counts. V and J are TRBV6-5 and TRBJ2-3; TRBD2 matches at 10 bases. V was clipped by 5 bases and J by 4 bases; unmatched bases: 6. Looked up from germline, CDR1 is MNHEY and CDR2 is SVGAGI. This CDR3 region has 15 residues. CDR3 loop: CASSDEAGGADTQYF. DNA for the CDR3: TGTGCCAGCAGTGACGAAGCGGGAGGGGCAGATACGCAGTATTTT.

The chain couples TRBV9 to TRBJ2-7; the D call may be TRBD1 or TRBD2 (5 bases each). The CDR3 extends over 14 amino acids. V lost 2 bases and J lost 2, with 11 bases in between. The germline CDR1 and CDR2 sequences are SGDLS and YYNGEE. The CDR3 sequence: CASSVGTVAYEQYF. For the CDR3, the DNA is TGTGCCAGCAGCGTCGGGACGGTTGCCTACGAGCAGTACTTC.

A single count supports this clonotype. The V and J genes are TRBV6-6 and TRBJ2-7; D may correspond to TRBD1 or TRBD2 (6 bases each). The CDR3 has 13 residues. V lost 0 bases and J 7 bases, leaving 10 bases between the germline ends. CDR1 and CDR2 from the germline V gene are MNHNY and SVGAGI (reference sequence). This chain's CDR3 is CASSYSGGPEQYF. Here the CDR3 DNA reads TGTGCCAGCAGTTACTCTGGGGGGCCAGAGCAGTACTTC.

This clonotype was seen only once. The V and J genes are TRBV4-1 and TRBJ2-1, with TRBD2 identical over 13 bases. Germline CDR1 MGHRA, CDR2 YSYEKL. The CDR3 totals 23 residues. J gave up 0 bases and V 4 bases, and 21 bases lay outside the gene matches. CDR3 residues: CASSPRLSNPGLAGPDSYNEQFF. The CDR3 region has the DNA TGCGCCAGCAGCCCGCGTTTATCCAACCCGGGACTAGCGGGACCTGACTCCTACAATGAGCAGTTCTTC.

Only a few counts were recorded for this clonotype. The chain recombines TRBV29-1 with TRBJ2-7; 8 positions match TRBD1. V lost 4 bases and J lost 2; bases outside the gene matches: 13. The germline V gene encodes CDR1 SQVTM and CDR2 ANQGSEA. The CDR3 extends over 16 amino acids. The CDR3 DNA reads as TGCAGCGTTGGCCGAACAATCGGGACAGGAACCTACGAGCAGTACTTC. Protein sequence: CSVGRTIGTGTYEQYF.

This chain links TRBV11-2 with TRBJ2-3; 10 nucleotides align to TRBD2. The CDR3 sequence is 15 residues long. V trimming: 0 bases; J trimming: 10 bases; junction bases outside the gene matches: 7. Looked up from germline, CDR1 is SGHAT and CDR2 is FQNNGV. CDR3 nucleotides: TGTGCCAGCAGCTTAGATGGGCTAGCGGGAGAGGCGCAGTATTTT. Its translation: CASSLDGLAGEAQYF.

The chain is built from TRBV11-3 and TRBJ2-5, with D possibly TRBD2 on 6 matching bases. The CDR3 runs 14 residues. Germline V gene data show CDR1 as SGHNT and CDR2 as YENEEA. Trimming shortened V by 5 bases and J by 5 bases, and 15 bases separated the two germline ends. CDR3 amino acids: CASSHWRDTETQYF. CDR3 coding DNA: TGTGCCAGCAGCCACTGGCGGGATACGGAGACCCAGTACTTC.